The present TCR beta chain was sequenced within a study of cytomegalovirus exposure and HLA in healthy donors. Overall study: Some 91 million unique TCRs from HLA-typed donors were held in an early release of data.

As to this clone: The antigen remains undetermined.

The study, taken as a whole, reports: In a later analysis, DRB1 alleles had the most associated TCRs; HLA-C alleles the fewest. TCR beta sequences numbering fewer than 20,000 were associated with HLA alleles at 0.05 false discovery rate in a later analysis.

The study ran its PCR with 60 Vbeta and 13 Jbeta primers. Repertoires were generated with immunoSEQ multiplex PCR, while TCRdb's copy carries only in-frame clones and drops some. The sample yields 60,000 to 70,000 clones, about 63% seen once. The sample consisted of PBMCs. This receptor was obtained from a man in his forties in good health and CMV-seropositive.

This CDR3 is CASRGQDVYGYTF. CDR3 bases: TGTGCCAGTAGGGGACAGGATGTCTATGGCTACACCTTC. V and J are TRBV19 and TRBJ1-2, with TRBD1 matching over 8 bases. CDR1 is LNHDA, CDR2 SQIVND, per germline (reference sequence). J gave up 4 bases and V 6 bases, and 4 bases lay outside the gene matches. The CDR3 covers 13 residues.